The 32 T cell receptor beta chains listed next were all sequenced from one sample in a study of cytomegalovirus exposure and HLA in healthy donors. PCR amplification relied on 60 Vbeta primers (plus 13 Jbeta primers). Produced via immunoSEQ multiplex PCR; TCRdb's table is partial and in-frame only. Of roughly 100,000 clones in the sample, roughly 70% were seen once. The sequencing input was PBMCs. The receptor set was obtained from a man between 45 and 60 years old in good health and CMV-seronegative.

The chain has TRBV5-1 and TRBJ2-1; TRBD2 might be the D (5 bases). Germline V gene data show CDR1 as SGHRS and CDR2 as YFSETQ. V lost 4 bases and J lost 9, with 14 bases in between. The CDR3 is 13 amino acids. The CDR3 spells CASSPGGRGEQFF. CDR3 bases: TGCGCCAGCAGCCCTGGCGGGCGAGGTGAGCAGTTCTTC.

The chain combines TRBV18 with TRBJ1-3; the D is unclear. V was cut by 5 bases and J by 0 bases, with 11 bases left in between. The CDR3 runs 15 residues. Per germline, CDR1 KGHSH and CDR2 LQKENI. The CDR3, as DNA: TGTGCCAGCTCATCCGACGGAGGCTCTGGAAACACCATATATTTT. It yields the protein CASSSDGGSGNTIYF.

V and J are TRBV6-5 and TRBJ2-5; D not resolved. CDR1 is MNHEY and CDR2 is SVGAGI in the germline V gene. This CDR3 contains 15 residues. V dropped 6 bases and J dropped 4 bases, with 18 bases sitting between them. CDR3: CASSTFGDVTETQYF. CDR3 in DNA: TGTGCCAGCAGCACATTCGGAGATGTCACAGAGACCCAGTACTTC.

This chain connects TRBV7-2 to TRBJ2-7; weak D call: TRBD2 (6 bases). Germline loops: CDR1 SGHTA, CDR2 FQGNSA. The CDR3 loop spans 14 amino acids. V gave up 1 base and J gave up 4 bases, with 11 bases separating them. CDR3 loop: CASSLGGERYEQYF. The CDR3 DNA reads TGTGCCAGCAGCTTAGGGGGGGAGCGATACGAGCAGTACTTC.

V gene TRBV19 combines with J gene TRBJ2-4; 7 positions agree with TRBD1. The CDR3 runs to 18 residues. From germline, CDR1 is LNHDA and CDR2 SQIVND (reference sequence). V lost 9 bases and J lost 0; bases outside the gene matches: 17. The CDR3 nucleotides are TGTGCCAGCAGCAGGGGACAGAACCTGCGAGTAGCCAAAAACATTCAGTACTTC. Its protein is CASSRGQNLRVAKNIQYF.

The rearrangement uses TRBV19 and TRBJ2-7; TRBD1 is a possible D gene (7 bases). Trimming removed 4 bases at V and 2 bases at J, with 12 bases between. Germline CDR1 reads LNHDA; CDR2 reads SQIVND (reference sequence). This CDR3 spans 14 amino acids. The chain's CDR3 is CASSTQGGTYEQYF. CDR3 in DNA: TGTGCCAGTAGTACTCAGGGGGGAACCTACGAGCAGTACTTC.

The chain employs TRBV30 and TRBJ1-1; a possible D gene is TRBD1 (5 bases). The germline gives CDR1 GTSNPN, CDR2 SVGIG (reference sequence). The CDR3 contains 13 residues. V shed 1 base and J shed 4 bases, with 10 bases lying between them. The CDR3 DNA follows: TGTGCCTGGAGTGCGCAGGGAGGCACTGAAGCTTTCTTT. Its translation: CAWSAQGGTEAFF.

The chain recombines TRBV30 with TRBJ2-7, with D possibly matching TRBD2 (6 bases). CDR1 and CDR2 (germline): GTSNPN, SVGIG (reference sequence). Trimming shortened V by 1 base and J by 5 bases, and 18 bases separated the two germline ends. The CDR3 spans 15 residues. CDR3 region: CAWSAPERGEHEQYF. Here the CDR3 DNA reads TGTGCCTGGAGTGCCCCGGAGCGCGGGGAACACGAGCAGTACTTC.

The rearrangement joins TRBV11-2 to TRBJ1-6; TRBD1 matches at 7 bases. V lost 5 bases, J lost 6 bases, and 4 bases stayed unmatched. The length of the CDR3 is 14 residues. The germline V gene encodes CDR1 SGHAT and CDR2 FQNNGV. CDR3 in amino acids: CASSNRGRNSPLHF. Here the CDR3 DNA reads TGTGCCAGCAGCAACAGGGGTCGTAATTCACCCCTCCACTTT.

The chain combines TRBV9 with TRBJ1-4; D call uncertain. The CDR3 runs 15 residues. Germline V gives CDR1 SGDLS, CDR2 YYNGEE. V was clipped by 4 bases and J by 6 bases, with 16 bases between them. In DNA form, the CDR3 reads TGTGCCAGCAGCCCCGGCCTTGGAGGGTATGAAAAACTGTTTTTT. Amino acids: CASSPGLGGYEKLFF.

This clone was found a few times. The chain's CDR3 is CASSPGDRDPSGNTIYF. The CDR3, as DNA: TGTGCCAGCAGTCCTGGGGACAGGGACCCTTCTGGAAACACCATATATTTT. The chain joins TRBV27 to TRBJ1-3, with 9 bases aligning to TRBD1. The CDR3 extends over 17 amino acids. Germline-derived CDR1 and CDR2 are MNHEY and SMNVEV (reference sequence). The V and J ends lost 5 bases and 1 base, in that order; junction bases with no gene match: 9.

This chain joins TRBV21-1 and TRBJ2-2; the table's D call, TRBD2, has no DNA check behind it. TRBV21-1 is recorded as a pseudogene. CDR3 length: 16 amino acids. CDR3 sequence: CASLVPRLPNTGELFF. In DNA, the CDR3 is TGTGCCAGCTTAGTTCCGCGACTACCGAACACCGGGGAGCTGTTTTTT.

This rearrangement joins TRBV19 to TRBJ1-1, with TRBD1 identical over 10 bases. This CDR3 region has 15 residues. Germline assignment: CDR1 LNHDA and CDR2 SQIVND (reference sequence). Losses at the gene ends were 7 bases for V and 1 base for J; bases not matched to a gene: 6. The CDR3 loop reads CASNDRDRGNTEAFF. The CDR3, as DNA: TGTGCCAGTAACGATCGGGACAGGGGGAACACTGAAGCTTTCTTT.

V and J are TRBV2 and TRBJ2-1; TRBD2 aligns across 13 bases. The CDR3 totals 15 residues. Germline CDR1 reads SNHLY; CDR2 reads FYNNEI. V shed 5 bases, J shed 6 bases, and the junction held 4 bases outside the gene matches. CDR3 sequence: CASSPGLAGINEQFF. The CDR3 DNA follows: TGTGCCAGCAGTCCGGGACTAGCGGGAATCAATGAGCAGTTCTTC.

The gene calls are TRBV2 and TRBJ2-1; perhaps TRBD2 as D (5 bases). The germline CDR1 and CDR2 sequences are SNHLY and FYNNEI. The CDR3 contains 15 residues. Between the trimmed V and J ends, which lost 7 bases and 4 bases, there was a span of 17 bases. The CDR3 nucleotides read TGTGCCAGCACGGGAAGGGATTCCCCATACAATGAGCAGTTCTTC. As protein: CASTGRDSPYNEQFF.

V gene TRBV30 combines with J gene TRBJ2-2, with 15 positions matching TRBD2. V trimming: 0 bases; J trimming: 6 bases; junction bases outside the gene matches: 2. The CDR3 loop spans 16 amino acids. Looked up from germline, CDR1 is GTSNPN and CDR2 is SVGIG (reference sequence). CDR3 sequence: CAWSVGLAGGAGELFF. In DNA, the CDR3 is TGTGCCTGGAGTGTAGGACTAGCGGGGGGGGCCGGGGAGCTGTTTTTT.

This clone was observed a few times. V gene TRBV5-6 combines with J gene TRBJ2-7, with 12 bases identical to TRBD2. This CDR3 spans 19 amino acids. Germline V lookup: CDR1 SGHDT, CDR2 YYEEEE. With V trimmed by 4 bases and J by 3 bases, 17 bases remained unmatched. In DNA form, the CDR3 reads TGTGCCAGCAGCCACTCCGAAAGGACTAGCGGGAACACTTACTACGAGCAGTACTTC. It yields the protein CASSHSERTSGNTYYEQYF.

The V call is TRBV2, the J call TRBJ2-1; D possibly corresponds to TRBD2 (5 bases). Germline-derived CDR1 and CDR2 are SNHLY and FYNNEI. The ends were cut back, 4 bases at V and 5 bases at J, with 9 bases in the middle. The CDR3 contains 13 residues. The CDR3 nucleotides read TGTGCCAGCAGTGTAGATAGCGACAATGAGCAGTTCTTC. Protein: CASSVDSDNEQFF. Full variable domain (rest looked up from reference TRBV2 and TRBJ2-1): EPEVTQTPSHQVTQMGQEVILRCVPISNHLYFYWYRQILGQKVEFLVSFYNNEISEKSEIFDDQFSVERPDGSNFTLKIRSTKLEDSAMYFCASSVDSDNEQFFGPGTRLTVL.

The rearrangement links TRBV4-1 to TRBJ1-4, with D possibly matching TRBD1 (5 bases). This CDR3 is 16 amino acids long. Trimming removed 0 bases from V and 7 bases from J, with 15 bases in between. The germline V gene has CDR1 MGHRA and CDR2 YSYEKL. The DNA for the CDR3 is TGCGCCAGCAGCCAAGATTGGGGGGGGGTGAGTGAAAAACTGTTTTTT. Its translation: CASSQDWGGVSEKLFF.

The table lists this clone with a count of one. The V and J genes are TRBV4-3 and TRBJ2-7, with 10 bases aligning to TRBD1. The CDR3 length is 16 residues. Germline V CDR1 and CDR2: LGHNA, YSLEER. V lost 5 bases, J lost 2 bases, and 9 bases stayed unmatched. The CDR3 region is CASSFSGTGETYEQYF. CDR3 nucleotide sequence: TGCGCCAGCAGCTTCAGCGGGACAGGGGAAACCTACGAGCAGTACTTC.

CDR3 sequence: CASSATGGNTIYF. The CDR3 DNA is TGTGCCAGCTCAGCGACAGGGGGAAACACCATATATTTT. The chain employs TRBV18 and TRBJ1-3; 7 nucleotides agree with TRBD1. V dropped 5 bases and J dropped 4; count of bases not matched to a gene: 2. Looked up from germline, CDR1 is KGHSH and CDR2 is LQKENI. The CDR3 loop spans 13 amino acids.

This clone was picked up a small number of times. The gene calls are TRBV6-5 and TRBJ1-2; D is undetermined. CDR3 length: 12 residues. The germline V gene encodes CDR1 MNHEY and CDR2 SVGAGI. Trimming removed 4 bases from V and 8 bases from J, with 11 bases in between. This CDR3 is CASSSPGSGYTF. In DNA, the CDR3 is TGTGCCAGCAGTTCACCGGGGTCCGGCTACACCTTC.

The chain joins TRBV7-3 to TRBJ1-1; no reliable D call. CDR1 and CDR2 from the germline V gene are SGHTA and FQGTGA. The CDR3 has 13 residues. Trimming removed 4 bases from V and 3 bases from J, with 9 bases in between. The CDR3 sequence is CASSSRSYTEAFF. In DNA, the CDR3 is TGTGCCAGCAGCTCTCGGTCCTACACTGAAGCTTTCTTT.

This CDR3 is CASSLQREGTEAFF. The CDR3 DNA sequence: TGTGCCAGCAGTTTACAGAGGGAAGGCACTGAAGCTTTCTTT. This chain joins TRBV27 and TRBJ1-1, with D unclear. V gave up 2 bases and J gave up 4 bases, with 11 bases separating them. The germline CDR1 and CDR2 sequences are MNHEY and SMNVEV (reference sequence). The length of the CDR3 is 14 residues.

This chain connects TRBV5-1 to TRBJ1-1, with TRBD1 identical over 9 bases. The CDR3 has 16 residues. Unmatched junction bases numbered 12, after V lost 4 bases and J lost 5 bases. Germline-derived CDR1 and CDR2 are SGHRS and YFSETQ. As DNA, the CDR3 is TGCGCCAGCAGCCTAAGACCACAGGGGGCGCAGACTGAAGCTTTCTTT. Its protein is CASSLRPQGAQTEAFF. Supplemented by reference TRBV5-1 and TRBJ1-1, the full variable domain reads KAGVTQTPRYLIKTRGQQVTLSCSPISGHRSVSWYQQTPGQGLQFLFEYFSETQRNKGNFPGRFSGRQFSNSRSEMNVSTLELGDSALYLCASSLRPQGAQTEAFFGQGTRLTVV.

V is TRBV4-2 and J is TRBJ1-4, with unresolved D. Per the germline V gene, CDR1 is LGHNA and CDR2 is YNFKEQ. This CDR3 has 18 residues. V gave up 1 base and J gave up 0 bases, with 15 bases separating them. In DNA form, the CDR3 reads TGTGCCAGCAGCCAAGCCGTGTCAGGATTTGCAACTAATGAAAAACTGTTTTTT. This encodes CASSQAVSGFATNEKLFF.

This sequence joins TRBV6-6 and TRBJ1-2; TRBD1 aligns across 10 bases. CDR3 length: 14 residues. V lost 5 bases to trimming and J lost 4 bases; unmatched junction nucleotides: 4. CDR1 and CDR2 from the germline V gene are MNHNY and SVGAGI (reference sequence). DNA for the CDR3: TGTGCCAGCAGTCTTCGACAGGGGGCCTATGGCTACACCTTC. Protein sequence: CASSLRQGAYGYTF.

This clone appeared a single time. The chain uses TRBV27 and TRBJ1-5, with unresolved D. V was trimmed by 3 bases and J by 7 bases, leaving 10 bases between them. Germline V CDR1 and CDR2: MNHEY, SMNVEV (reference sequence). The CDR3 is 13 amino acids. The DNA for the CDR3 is TGTGCCAGCAGTTTTGGATTAGCGCAGCCCCAGCATTTT. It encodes CASSFGLAQPQHF.

This CDR3 reads CASTTGVSGNTEAFF. CDR3 DNA sequence: TGTGCCAGTACTACCGGGGTGTCCGGTAACACTGAAGCTTTCTTT. The chain joins TRBV19 to TRBJ1-1; D unclear. CDR3 length: 15 residues. Trimming pared 7 bases from V and 2 bases from J, leaving 17 bases between. Germline CDR1 reads LNHDA; CDR2 reads SQIVND (reference sequence).

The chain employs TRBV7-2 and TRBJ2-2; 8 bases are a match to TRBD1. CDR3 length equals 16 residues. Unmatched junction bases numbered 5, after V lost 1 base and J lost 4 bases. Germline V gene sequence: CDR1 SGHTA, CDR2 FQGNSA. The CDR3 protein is CASSLGRGRVTGELFF. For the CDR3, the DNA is TGTGCCAGCAGCTTAGGCAGGGGGCGCGTCACCGGGGAGCTGTTTTTT.

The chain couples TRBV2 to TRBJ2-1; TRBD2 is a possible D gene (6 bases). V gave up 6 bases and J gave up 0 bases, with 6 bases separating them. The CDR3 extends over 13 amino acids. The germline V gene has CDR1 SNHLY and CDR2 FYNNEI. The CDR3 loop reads CASSGSSYNEQFF. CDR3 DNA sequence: TGTGCCAGCAGCGGGAGCTCCTACAATGAGCAGTTCTTC.

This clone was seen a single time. The CDR3 DNA sequence: TGTGCCAGCAGCTCGGACTCGAACACCGGGGAGCTGTTTTTT. Translated, it gives CASSSDSNTGELFF. The genes are TRBV7-9 and TRBJ2-2; possibly TRBD2 for D (5 bases). CDR1 is SEHNR and CDR2 is FQNEAQ in the germline V gene (reference sequence). The CDR3 extends over 14 amino acids. Trimming cost V 4 bases and J 0 bases, with 6 bases left between them.